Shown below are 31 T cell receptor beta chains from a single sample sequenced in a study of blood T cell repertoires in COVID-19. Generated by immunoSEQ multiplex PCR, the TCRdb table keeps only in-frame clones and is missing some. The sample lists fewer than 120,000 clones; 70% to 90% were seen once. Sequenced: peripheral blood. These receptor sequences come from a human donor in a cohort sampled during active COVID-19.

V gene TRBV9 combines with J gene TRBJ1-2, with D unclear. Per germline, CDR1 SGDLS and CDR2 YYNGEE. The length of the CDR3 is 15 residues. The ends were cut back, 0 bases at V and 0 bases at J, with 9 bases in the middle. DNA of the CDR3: TGTGCCAGCAGCGTAGGAGGCGTCACTAACTATGGCTACACCTTC. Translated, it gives CASSVGGVTNYGYTF.

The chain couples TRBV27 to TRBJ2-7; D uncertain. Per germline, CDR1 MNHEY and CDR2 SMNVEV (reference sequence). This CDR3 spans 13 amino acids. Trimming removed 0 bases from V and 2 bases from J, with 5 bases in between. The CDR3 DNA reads TGTGCCAGCAGTTTATCCCTAACCTACGAGCAGTACTTC. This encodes CASSLSLTYEQYF.

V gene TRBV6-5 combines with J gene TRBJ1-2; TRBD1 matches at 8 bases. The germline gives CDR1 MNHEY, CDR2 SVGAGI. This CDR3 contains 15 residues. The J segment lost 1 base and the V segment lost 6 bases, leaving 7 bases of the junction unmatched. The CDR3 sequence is CASRPGGGFNYGYTF. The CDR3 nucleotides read TGTGCCAGCAGGCCAGGGGGCGGCTTTAACTATGGCTACACCTTC.

The CDR3 protein is CASSPSHGQGAEAFF. The CDR3, as DNA: TGTGCCAGCTCACCAAGCCATGGACAGGGGGCTGAAGCTTTCTTT. V gene TRBV18 combines with J gene TRBJ1-1, with 10 nucleotides matching TRBD1. The V gene end was trimmed by 2 bases and the J gene end by 6 bases; junction bases not matched to a gene: 6. This CDR3 is 15 amino acids long. Germline values: CDR1 KGHSH, CDR2 LQKENI.

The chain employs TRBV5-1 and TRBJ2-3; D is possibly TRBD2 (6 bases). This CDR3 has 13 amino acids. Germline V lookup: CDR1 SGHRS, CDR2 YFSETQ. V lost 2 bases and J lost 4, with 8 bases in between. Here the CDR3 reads CASSFPGADTQYF. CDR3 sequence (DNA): TGCGCCAGCAGCTTTCCGGGGGCAGATACGCAGTATTTT.

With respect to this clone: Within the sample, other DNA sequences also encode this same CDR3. CDR3 sequence reads: CASSEGQGSTEAFF. The CDR3 nucleotides are TGTGCCAGCAGTGAGGGGCAGGGCTCCACTGAAGCTTTCTTT. The rearrangement joins TRBV6-1 to TRBJ1-1; D is possibly TRBD1 (5 bases). Trimming pared 3 bases from V and 4 bases from J, leaving 12 bases between. Germline loops: CDR1 MNHNS, CDR2 SASEGT. CDR3 length: 14 amino acids.

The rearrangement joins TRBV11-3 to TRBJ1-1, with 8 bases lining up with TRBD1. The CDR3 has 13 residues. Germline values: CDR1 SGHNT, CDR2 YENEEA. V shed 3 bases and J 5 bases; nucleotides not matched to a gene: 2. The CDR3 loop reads CASSFDRGTEAFF. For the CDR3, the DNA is TGTGCCAGCAGCTTCGACAGGGGTACTGAAGCTTTCTTT. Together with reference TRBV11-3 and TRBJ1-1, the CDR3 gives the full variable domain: EAGVVQSPRYKIIEKKQPVAFWCNPISGHNTLYWYLQNLGQGPELLIRYENEEAVDDSQLPKDRFSAERLKGVDSTLKIQPAELGDSAVYLCASSFDRGTEAFFGQGTRLTVV.

CDR3 coding DNA: TGTGCCAGCAGCGTGAAGACTAGCGGGCGATCCACAGATACGCAGTATTTT. It codes for CASSVKTSGRSTDTQYF. The genes are TRBV9 and TRBJ2-3, with 10 nucleotides matching TRBD2. Looked up from germline, CDR1 is SGDLS and CDR2 is YYNGEE. Germline trimming cut 2 bases from V and 2 bases from J; bases unmatched to any gene: 8. There are 17 residues in the CDR3. Looking up the rest from reference TRBV9 and TRBJ2-3 gives the full variable domain: DSGVTQTPKHLITATGQRVTLRCSPRSGDLSVYWYQQSLDQGLQFLIQYYNGEERAKGNILERFSAQQFPDLHSELNLSSLELGDSALYFCASSVKTSGRSTDTQYFGPGTRLTVL.

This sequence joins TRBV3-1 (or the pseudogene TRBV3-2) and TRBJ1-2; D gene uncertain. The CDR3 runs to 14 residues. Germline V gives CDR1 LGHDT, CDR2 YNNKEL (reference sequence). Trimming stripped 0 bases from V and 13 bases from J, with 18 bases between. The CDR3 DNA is TGTGCCAGCAGCCAAGAAGGAACCGGCAGGTCTCTCACCTTC. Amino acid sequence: CASSQEGTGRSLTF.

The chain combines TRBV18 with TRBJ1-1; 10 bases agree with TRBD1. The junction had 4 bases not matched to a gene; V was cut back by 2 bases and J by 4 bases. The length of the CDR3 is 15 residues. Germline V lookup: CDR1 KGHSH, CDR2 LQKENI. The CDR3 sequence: CASSPGQGGSTEAFF. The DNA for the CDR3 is TGTGCCAGCTCACCAGGACAGGGGGGGAGCACTGAAGCTTTCTTT.

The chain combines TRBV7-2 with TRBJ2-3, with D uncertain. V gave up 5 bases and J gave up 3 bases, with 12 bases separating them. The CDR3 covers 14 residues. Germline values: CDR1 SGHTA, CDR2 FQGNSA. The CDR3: CASSPTGGTDTQYF. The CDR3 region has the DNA TGTGCCAGCAGCCCCACCGGCGGAACAGATACGCAGTATTTT.

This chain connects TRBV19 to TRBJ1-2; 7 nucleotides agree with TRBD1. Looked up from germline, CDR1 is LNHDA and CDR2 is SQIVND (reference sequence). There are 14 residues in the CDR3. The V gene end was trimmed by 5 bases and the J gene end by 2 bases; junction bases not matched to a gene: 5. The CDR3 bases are TGTGCCAGTAGTGACTACAGGGGCAACTATGGCTACACCTTC. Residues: CASSDYRGNYGYTF.

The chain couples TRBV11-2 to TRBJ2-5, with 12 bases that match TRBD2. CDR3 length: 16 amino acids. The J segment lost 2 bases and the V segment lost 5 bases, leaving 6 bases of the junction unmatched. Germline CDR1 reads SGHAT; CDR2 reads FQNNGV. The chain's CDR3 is CASSLGLAGPQETQYF. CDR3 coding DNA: TGTGCCAGCAGCCTGGGACTAGCGGGTCCACAAGAGACCCAGTACTTC.

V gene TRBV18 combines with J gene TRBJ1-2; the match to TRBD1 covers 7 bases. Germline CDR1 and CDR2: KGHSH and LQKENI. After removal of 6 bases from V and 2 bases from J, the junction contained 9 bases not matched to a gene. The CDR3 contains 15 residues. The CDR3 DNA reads TGTGCCAGCTCCCCCGCCGGGACAGTGAACTATGGCTACACCTTC. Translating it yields CASSPAGTVNYGYTF.

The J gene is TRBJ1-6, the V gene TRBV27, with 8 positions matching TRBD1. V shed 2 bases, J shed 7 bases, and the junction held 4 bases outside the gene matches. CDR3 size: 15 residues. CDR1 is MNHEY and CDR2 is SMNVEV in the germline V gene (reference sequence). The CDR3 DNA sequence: TGTGCCAGCAGTTTAACAGGGGGAGCAAATTCACCCCTCCACTTT. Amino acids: CASSLTGGANSPLHF.

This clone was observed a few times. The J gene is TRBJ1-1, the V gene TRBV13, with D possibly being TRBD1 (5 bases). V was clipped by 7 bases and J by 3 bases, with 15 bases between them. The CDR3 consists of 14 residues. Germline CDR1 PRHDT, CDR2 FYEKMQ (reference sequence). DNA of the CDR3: TGTGCCAGCACCTTGCGGGGGTTGGACACTGAAGCTTTCTTT. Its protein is CASTLRGLDTEAFF.

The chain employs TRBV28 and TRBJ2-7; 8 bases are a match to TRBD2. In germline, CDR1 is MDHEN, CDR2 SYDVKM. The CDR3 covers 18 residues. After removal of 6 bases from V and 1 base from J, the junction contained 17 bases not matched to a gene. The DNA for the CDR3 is TGTGCCAGCAGCCATAGGGGCTGGCGGGAGGATTCGTCCTACGAGCAGTACTTC. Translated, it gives CASSHRGWREDSSYEQYF.

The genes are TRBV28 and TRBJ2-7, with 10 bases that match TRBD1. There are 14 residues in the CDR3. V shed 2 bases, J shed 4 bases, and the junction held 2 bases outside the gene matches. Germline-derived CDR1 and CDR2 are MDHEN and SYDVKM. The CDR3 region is CASSLPGQGYEQYF. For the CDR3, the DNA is TGTGCCAGCAGTTTACCGGGACAGGGGTACGAGCAGTACTTC.

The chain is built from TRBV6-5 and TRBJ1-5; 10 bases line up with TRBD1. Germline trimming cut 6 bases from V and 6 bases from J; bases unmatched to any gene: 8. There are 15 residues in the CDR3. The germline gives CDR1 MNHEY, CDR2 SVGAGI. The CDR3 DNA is TGTGCCAGCAGGGAGAGCGGGACAGGGGTTCAGCCCCAGCATTTT. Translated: CASRESGTGVQPQHF.

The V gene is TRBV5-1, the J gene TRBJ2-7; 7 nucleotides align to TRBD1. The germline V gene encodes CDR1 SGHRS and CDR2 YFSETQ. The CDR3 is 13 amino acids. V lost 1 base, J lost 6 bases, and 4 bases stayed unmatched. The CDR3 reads CASSLITGAEQYF. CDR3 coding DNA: TGCGCCAGCAGCTTGATCACAGGGGCCGAGCAGTACTTC.

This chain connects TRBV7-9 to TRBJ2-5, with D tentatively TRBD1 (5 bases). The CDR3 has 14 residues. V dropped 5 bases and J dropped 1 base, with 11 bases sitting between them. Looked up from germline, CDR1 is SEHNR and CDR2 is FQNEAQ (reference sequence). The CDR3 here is CASSVSGIQETQYF. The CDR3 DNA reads TGTGCCAGCAGCGTTTCAGGGATCCAAGAGACCCAGTACTTC.

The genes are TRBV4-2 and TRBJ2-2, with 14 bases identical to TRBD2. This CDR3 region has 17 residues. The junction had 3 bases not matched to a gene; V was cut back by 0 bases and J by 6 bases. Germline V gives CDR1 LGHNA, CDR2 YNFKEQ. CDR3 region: CASSQDPGLAGAGELFF. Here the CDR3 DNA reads TGTGCCAGCAGCCAAGATCCGGGACTAGCGGGAGCCGGGGAGCTGTTTTTT.

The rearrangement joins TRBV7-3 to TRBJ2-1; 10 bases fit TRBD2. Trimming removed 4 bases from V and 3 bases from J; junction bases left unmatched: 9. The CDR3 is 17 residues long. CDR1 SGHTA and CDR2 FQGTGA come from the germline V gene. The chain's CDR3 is CASSSFKLAGLYNEQFF. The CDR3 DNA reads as TGTGCCAGCAGCTCTTTCAAACTAGCGGGGCTCTACAATGAGCAGTTCTTC.

CDR3: CASSPRREAHTEAFF. The DNA for the CDR3 is TGTGCCAGCAGCCCCCGGAGGGAGGCCCACACTGAAGCTTTCTTT. The chain employs TRBV7-9 and TRBJ1-1; D remains unclear. In germline, CDR1 is SEHNR, CDR2 FQNEAQ (reference sequence). Trimming took 5 bases from V and 3 from J, leaving 16 bases between them. CDR3 length: 15 residues.

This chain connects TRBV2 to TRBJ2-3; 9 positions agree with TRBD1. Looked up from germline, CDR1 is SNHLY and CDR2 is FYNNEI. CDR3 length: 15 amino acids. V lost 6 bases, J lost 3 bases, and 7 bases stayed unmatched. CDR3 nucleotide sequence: TGTGCCAGCAGCGGGACAGGGTTGGAAACAGATACGCAGTATTTT. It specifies CASSGTGLETDTQYF.

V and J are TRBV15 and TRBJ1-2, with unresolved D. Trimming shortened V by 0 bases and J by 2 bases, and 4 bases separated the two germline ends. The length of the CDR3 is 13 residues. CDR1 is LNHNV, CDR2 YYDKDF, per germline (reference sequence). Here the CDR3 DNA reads TGTGCCACCAGCAGAGAGGCAAACTATGGCTACACCTTC. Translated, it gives CATSREANYGYTF.

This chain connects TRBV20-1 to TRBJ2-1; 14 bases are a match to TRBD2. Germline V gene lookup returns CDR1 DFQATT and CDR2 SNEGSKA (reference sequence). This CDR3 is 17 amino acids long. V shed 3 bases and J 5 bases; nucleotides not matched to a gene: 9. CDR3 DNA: TGCAGTGCTAGTGACCCGGGACTAGCGGGAGATGACAATGAGCAGTTCTTC. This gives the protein CSASDPGLAGDDNEQFF.

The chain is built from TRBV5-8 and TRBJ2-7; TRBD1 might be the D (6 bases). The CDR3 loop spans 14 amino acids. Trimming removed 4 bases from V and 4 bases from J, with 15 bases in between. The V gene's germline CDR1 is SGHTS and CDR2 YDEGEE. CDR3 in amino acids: CASSRTGTTYEQYF. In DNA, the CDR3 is TGTGCCAGCAGCCGGACCGGGACAACTTACGAGCAGTACTTC. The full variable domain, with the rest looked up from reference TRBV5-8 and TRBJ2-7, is EAGVTQSPTHLIKTRGQQATLRCSPISGHTSVYWYQQALGLGLQFLLWYDEGEERNRGNFPPRFSGRQFPNYSSELNVNALELEDSALYLCASSRTGTTYEQYFGPGTRLTVT.

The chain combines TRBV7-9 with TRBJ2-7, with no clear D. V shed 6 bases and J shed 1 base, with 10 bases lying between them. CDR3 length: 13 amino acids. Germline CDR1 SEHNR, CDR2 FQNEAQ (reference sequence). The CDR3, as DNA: TGTGCCAGCAGTCAGACTCCTTCCTACGAGCAGTACTTC. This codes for CASSQTPSYEQYF. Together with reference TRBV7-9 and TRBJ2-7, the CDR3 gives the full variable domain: DTGVSQNPRHKITKRGQNVTFRCDPISEHNRLYWYRQTLGQGPEFLTYFQNEAQLEKSRLLSDRFSAERPKGSFSTLEIQRTEQGDSAMYLCASSQTPSYEQYFGPGTRLTVT.

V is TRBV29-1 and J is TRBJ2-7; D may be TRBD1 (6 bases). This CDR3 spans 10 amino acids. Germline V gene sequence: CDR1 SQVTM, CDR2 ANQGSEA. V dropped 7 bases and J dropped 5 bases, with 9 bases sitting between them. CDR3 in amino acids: CSDRAHEQYF. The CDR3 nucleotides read TGCAGCGACAGGGCCCACGAGCAGTACTTC.

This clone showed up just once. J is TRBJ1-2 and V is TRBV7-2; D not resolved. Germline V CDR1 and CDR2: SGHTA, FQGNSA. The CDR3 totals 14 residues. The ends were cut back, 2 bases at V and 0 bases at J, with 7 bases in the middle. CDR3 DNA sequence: TGTGCCAGCAGCTTAAACGGAGCTAACTATGGCTACACCTTC. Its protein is CASSLNGANYGYTF.